This record covers a single TCR beta chain. The target antigen is unknown. These data come from a study of T-cell memory formation after mild COVID-19. In TCRdb, the 5' RACE reads were re-called with MiXCR into one record per CDR3 protein. Of some 180,000 distinct CDR3 sequences in the sample, roughly 13% are singletons; the top ten hold 3% to 4%. Germline loops: CDR1 SNHLY, CDR2 FYNNEI. This CDR3 region has 13 residues. Trimming took 3 bases from V and 4 from J, leaving 9 bases between them. Findings of the study overall: A balance of CD4 and CD8 characterized clones contracting day 15 to 85, whereas later expanders leaned CD4+.

The rearrangement uses TRBV2 and TRBJ1-1; tentative D call: TRBD1 (6 bases). This clonotype was obtained from a man between 18 and 29 years old who had mild COVID-19 (a few samples of this study predate the infection). Cell type and time point are not known. Specimen: PBMCs or a T cell subset sorted from them (not recorded which). The CDR3: CASSERGPTEAFF. In nucleotides, the CDR3 is TGTGCCAGCAGTGAGCGGGGGCCCACTGAAGCTTTCTTT. The full variable domain, in which reference TRBV2 and TRBJ1-1 provide the parts outside the CDR3, is EPEVTQTPSHQVTQMGQEVILRCVPISNHLYFYWYRQILGQKVEFLVSFYNNEISEKSEIFDDQFSVERPDGSNFTLKIRSTKLEDSAMYFCASSERGPTEAFFGQGTRLTVV.